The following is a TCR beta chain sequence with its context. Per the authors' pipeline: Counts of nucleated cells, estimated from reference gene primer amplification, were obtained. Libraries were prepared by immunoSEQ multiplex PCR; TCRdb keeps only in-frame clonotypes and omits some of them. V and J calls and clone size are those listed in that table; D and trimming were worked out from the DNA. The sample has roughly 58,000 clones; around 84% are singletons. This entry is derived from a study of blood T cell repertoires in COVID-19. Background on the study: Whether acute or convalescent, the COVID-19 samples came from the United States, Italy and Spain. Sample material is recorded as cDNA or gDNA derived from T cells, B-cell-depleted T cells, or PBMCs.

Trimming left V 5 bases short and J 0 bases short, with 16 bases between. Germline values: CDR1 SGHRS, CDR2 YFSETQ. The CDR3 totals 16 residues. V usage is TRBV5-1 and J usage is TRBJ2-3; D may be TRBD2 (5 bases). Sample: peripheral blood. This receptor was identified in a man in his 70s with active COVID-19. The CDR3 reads CASSVGLDSSTDTQYF. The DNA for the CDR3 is TGCGCCAGCAGTGTGGGGTTGGACTCTAGCACAGATACGCAGTATTTT.